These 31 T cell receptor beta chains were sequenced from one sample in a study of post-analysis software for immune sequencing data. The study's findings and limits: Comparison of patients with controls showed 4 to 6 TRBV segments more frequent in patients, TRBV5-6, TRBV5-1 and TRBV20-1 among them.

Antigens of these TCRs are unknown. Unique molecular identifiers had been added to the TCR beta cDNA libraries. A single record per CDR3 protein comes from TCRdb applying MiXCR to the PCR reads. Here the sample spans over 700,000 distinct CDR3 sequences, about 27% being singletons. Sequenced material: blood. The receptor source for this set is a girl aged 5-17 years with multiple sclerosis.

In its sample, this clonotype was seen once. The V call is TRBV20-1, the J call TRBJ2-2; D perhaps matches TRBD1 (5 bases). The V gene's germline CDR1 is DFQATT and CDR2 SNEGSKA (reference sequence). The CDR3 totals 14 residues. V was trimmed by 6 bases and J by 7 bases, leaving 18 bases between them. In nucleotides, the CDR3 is TGCAGTGCCCAGCAATGGACAAGGTTCGGGGAGCTGTTTTTT. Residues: CSAQQWTRFGELFF.

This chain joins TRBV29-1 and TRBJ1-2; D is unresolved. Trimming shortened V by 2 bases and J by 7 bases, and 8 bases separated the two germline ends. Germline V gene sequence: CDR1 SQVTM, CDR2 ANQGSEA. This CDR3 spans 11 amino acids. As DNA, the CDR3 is TGCAGCGTTGAAATTGGTAGTGGCTACACCTTC. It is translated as CSVEIGSGYTF.

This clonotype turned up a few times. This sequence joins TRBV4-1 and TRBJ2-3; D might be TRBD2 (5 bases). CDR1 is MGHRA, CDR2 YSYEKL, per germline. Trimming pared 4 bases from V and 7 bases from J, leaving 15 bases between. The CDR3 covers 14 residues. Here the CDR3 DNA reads TGCGCCAGCAGCCCATCGTTTGGGAGAAATACGCAGTATTTT. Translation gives CASSPSFGRNTQYF.

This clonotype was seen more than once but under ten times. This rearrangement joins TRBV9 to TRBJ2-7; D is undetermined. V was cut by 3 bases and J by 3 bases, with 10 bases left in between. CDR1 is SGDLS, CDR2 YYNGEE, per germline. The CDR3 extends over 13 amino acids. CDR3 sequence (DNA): TGTGCCAGCAGCGGGCAGAACGACTACGAGCAGTACTTC. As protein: CASSGQNDYEQYF.

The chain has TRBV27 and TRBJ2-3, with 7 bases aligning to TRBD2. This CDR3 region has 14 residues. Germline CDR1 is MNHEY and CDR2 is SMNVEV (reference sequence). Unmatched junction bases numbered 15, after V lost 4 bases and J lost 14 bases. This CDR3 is CASSCAVAGPFRYF. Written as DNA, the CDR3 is TGTGCCAGCAGTTGCGCAGTAGCGGGCCCATTTAGGTATTTT.

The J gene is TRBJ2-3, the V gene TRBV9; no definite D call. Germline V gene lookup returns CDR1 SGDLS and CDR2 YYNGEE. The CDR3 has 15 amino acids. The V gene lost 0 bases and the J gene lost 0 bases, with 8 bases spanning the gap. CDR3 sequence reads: CASSVASWSTDTQYF. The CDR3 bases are TGTGCCAGCAGCGTAGCTTCTTGGAGCACAGATACGCAGTATTTT. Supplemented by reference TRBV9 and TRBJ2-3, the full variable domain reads DSGVTQTPKHLITATGQRVTLRCSPRSGDLSVYWYQQSLDQGLQFLIQYYNGEERAKGNILERFSAQQFPDLHSELNLSSLELGDSALYFCASSVASWSTDTQYFGPGTRLTVL.

DNA for the CDR3: TGTGCCAGCATCCTTAAGGGTGGGGGATTGTATGACAATGAGCAGTTCTTC. It is translated as CASILKGGGLYDNEQFF. The chain uses TRBV7-8 and TRBJ2-1; D is perhaps TRBD1 or TRBD2 (5 bases each). Trimming removed 7 bases at V and 5 bases at J, with 24 bases between. CDR1 and CDR2 (germline): SGHVS, FQNEAQ. The CDR3 has 17 residues.

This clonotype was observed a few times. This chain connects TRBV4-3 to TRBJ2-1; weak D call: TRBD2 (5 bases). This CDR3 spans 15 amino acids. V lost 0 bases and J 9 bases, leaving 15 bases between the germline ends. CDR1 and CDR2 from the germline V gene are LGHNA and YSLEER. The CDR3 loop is CASSQDGVKDSEQFF. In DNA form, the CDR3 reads TGCGCCAGCAGCCAAGATGGGGTGAAGGACTCTGAGCAGTTCTTC.

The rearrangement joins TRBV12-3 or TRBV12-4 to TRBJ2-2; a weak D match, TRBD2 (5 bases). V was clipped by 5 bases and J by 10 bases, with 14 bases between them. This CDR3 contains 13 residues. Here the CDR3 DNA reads TGTGCCAGCAGTAACGTCTGGGGAGAGGAGCTGTTTTTT. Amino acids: CASSNVWGEELFF.

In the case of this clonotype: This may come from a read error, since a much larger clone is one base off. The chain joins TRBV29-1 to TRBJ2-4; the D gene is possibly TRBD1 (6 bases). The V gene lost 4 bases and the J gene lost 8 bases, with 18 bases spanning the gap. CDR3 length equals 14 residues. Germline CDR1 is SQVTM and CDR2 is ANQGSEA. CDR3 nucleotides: TGCAGCGTTGTCCCAAAAACCGCAGGGGACATTCAGTACTTC. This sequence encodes CSVVPKTAGDIQYF.

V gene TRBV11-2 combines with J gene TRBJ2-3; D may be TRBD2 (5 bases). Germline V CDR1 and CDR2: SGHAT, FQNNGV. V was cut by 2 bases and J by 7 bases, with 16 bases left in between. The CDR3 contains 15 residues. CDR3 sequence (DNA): TGTGCCAGCAGCTTATTGGAGGTAGTTGGGCATACGCAGTATTTT. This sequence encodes CASSLLEVVGHTQYF. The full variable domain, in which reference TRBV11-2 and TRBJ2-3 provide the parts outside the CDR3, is EAGVAQSPRYKIIEKRQSVAFWCNPISGHATLYWYQQILGQGPKLLIQFQNNGVVDDSQLPKDRFSAERLKGVDSTLKIQPAKLEDSAVYLCASSLLEVVGHTQYFGPGTRLTVL.

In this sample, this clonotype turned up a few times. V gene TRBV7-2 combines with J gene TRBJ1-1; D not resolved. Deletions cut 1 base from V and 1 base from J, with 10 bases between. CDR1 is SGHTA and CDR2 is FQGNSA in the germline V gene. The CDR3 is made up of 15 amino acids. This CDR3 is CASSLGGKGNTEAFF. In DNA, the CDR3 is TGTGCCAGCAGCTTAGGTGGGAAGGGGAACACTGAAGCTTTCTTT.

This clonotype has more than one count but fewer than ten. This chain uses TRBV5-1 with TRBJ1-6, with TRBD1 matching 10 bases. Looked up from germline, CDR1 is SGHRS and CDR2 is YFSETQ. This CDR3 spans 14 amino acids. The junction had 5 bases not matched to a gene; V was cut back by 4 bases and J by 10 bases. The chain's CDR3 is CASSPGTGESPLHF. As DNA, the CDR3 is TGCGCCAGCAGCCCAGGGACAGGGGAATCACCCCTCCACTTT.

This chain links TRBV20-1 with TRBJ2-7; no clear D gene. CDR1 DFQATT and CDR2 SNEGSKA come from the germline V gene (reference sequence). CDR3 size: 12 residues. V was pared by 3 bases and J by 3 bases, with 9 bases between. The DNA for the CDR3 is TGCAGTGCTAGCGGGCCGTACTACGAGCAGTACTTC. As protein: CSASGPYYEQYF.

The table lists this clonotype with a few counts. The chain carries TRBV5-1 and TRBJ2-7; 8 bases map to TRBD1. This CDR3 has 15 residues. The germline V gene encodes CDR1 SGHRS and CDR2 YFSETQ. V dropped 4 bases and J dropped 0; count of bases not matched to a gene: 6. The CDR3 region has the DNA TGCGCCAGCAGCGAGGGACAGGCCAGCTCCTACGAGCAGTACTTC. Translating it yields CASSEGQASSYEQYF.

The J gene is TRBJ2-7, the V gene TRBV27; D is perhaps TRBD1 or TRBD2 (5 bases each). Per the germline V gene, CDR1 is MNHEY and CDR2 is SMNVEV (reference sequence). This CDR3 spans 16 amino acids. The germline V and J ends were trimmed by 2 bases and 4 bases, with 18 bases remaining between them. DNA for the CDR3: TGTGCCAGCAGTTTAGGGGGTCCTCCGAAACAATACGAGCAGTACTTC. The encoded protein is CASSLGGPPKQYEQYF.

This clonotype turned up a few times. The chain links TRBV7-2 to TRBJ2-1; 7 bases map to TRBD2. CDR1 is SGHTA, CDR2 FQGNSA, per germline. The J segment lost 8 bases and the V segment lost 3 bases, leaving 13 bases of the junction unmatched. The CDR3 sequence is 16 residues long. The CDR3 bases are TGTGCCAGCAGCTTCTCGCGCGGAGCGGGATACGATGAGCAGTTCTTC. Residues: CASSFSRGAGYDEQFF. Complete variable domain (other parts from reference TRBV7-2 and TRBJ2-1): GAGVSQSPSNKVTEKGKDVELRCDPISGHTALYWYRQSLGQGLEFLIYFQGNSAPDKSGLPSDRFSAERTGGSVSTLTIQRTQQEDSAVYLCASSFSRGAGYDEQFFGPGTRLTVL.

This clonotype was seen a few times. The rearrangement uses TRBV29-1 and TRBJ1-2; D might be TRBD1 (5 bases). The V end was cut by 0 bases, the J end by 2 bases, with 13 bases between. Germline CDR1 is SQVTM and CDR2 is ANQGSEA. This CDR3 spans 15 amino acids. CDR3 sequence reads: CSVEDPPGTNYGYTF. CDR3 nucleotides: TGCAGCGTTGAAGATCCCCCAGGGACCAACTATGGCTACACCTTC.

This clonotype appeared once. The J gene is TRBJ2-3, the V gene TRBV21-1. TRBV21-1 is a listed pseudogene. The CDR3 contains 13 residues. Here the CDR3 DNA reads TGTGCCAGCGGCGGACGTTACCCGGATACGCAGTATTTT. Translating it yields CASGGRYPDTQYF.

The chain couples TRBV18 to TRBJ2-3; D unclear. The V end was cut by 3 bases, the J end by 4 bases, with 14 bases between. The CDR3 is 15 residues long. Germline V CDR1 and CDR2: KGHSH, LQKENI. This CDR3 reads CASSPMALEADTQYF. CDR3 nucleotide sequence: TGTGCCAGCTCACCGATGGCGTTAGAGGCAGATACGCAGTATTTT.

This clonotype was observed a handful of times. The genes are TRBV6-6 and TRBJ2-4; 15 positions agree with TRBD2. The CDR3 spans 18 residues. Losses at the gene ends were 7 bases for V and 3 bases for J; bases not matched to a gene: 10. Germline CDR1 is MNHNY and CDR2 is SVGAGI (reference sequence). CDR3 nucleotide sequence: TGTGCCAGCACCCACCCGGGACTAGCGGGAGGCGGCAAAAACATTCAGTACTTC. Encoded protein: CASTHPGLAGGGKNIQYF.

The CDR3 DNA reads as TGCGCCAGCTACTCAGGGGTAGCGGGAGTTGGTGAGCAGTTCTTC. Its translation is CASYSGVAGVGEQFF. V usage is TRBV5-1 and J usage is TRBJ2-1, with 9 nucleotides matching TRBD2. CDR1 is SGHRS, CDR2 YFSETQ, per germline. V lost 7 bases, J lost 9 bases, and 14 bases stayed unmatched. This CDR3 has 15 residues.

CDR3 bases: TGTGCCAGCAGCCGCGACTGGATGGAGACCCAGTACTTC. This gives the protein CASSRDWMETQYF. The chain carries TRBV7-9 and TRBJ2-5; D not resolved. The V end was cut by 5 bases, the J end by 5 bases, with 12 bases between. The CDR3 is 13 amino acids. The germline V gene encodes CDR1 SEHNR and CDR2 FQNEAQ (reference sequence).

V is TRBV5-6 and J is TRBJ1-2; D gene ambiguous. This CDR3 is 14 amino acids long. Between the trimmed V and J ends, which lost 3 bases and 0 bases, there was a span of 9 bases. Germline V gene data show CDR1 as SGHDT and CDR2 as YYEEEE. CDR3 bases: TGTGCCAGCAGCTACCGCAGTACTAACTATGGCTACACCTTC. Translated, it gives CASSYRSTNYGYTF.

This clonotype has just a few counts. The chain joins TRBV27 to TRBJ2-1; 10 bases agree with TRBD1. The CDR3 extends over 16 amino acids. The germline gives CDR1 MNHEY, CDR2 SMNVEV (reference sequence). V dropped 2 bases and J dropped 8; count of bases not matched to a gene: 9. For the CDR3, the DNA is TGTGCCAGCAGTTTAGTAGGGGGACAGGGGATCCATGAGCAGTTCTTC. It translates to CASSLVGGQGIHEQFF.

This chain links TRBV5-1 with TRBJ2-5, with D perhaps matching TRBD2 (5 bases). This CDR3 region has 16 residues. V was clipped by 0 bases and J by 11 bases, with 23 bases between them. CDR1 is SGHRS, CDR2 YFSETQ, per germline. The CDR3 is CASSLGSTAPRDEQYF. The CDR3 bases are TGCGCCAGCAGCTTGGGGTCGACGGCCCCCCGGGATGAGCAGTACTTC.

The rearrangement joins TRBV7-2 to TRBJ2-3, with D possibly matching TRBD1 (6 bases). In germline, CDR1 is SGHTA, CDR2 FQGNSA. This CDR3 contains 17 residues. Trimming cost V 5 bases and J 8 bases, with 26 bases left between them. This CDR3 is CASSHTLPSRGTGTQYF. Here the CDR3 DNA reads TGTGCCAGCAGCCATACCCTACCATCGAGGGGGACGGGTACGCAGTATTTT.

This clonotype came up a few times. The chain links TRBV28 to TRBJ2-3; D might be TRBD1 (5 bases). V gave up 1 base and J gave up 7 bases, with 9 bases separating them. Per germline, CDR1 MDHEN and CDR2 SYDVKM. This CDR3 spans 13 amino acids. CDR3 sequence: CASSLSGPYTQYF. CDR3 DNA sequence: TGTGCCAGCAGTTTATCAGGGCCTTATACGCAGTATTTT.

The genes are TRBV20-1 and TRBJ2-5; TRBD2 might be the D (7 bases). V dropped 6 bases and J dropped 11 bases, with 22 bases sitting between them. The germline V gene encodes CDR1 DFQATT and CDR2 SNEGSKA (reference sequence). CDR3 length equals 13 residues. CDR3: CSAPRGGGSEQYF. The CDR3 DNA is TGCAGTGCCCCCCGAGGGGGGGGGAGTGAGCAGTACTTC.

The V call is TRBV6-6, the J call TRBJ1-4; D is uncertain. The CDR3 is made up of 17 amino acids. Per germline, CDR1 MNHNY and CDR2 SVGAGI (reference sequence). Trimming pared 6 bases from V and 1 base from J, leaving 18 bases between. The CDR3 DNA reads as TGTGCCAGCAGCCATCCCTCCCACATCTTAACTAATGAAAAACTGTTTTTT. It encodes CASSHPSHILTNEKLFF.

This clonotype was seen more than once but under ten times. The CDR3 sequence is CAGRGVNEQFF. The CDR3 DNA is TGTGCCGGCCGGGGGGTGAATGAGCAGTTCTTC. The chain has TRBV7-8 and TRBJ2-1; 7 bases are a match to TRBD2. Per germline, CDR1 SGHVS and CDR2 FQNEAQ. The trim removed 11 bases at V and 7 bases at J, leaving 5 bases unmatched. This CDR3 spans 11 amino acids.